These 24 T cell receptor beta chains were all obtained from the same sample, sequenced in a study of cytomegalovirus exposure and HLA in healthy donors. Profiling relied on immunoSEQ multiplex PCR, and the TCRdb table lists in-frame clones only, not all of them. The profile shows about 160,000 clones, roughly 89% of them singletons. The source material was PBMCs. These TCRs come from a woman younger than 35 in good health and CMV-seropositive.

This CDR3 is CASSLAGTGVSEQFF. The CDR3 region has the DNA TGCGCCAGCAGCTTGGCCGGGACAGGGGTCTCTGAGCAGTTCTTC. The gene calls are TRBV5-1 and TRBJ2-1, with TRBD1 matching 10 bases. CDR1 and CDR2 from the germline V gene are SGHRS and YFSETQ. CDR3 length: 15 amino acids. With 0 bases clipped from V and 9 bases from J, the junction kept 6 bases outside the gene matches. The full variable domain, its missing parts supplied by reference TRBV5-1 and TRBJ2-1, is KAGVTQTPRYLIKTRGQQVTLSCSPISGHRSVSWYQQTPGQGLQFLFEYFSETQRNKGNFPGRFSGRQFSNSRSEMNVSTLELGDSALYLCASSLAGTGVSEQFFGPGTRLTVL.

The gene calls are TRBV7-9 and TRBJ2-2, with 9 bases that match TRBD2. The CDR3 totals 15 residues. With 0 bases clipped from V and 7 bases from J, the junction kept 3 bases outside the gene matches. Germline loops: CDR1 SEHNR, CDR2 FQNEAQ (reference sequence). CDR3 region: CASSLARGRVGELFF. The DNA for the CDR3 is TGTGCCAGCAGCTTAGCGCGCGGGAGGGTCGGGGAGCTGTTTTTT.

This clone was observed a single time. The CDR3 loop reads CASSVATGDTGELFF. In nucleotides, the CDR3 is TGTGCCAGCAGCGTAGCTACCGGGGACACCGGGGAGCTGTTTTTT. The J gene is TRBJ2-2, the V gene TRBV9; D possibly corresponds to TRBD2 (5 bases). This CDR3 has 15 amino acids. Trimming left V 0 bases short and J 3 bases short, with 9 bases between. Germline CDR1 SGDLS, CDR2 YYNGEE.

This chain links TRBV19 with TRBJ2-3, with TRBD1 as a possible D gene (5 bases). This CDR3 region has 13 residues. The germline CDR1 and CDR2 sequences are LNHDA and SQIVND (reference sequence). V was clipped by 6 bases and J by 5 bases, with 12 bases between them. The CDR3 is CASSGHDKDTQYF. CDR3 in DNA: TGTGCCAGTAGCGGACACGACAAAGATACGCAGTATTTT.

The chain employs TRBV6-1 and TRBJ2-3; D perhaps matches TRBD1 (6 bases). Germline V gene data show CDR1 as MNHNS and CDR2 as SASEGT. V dropped 1 base and J dropped 7 bases, with 9 bases sitting between them. The CDR3 contains 13 residues. DNA for the CDR3: TGTGCCAGCAGTGAAGGGTGGGGGCATACGCAGTATTTT. As protein: CASSEGWGHTQYF.

V and J are TRBV6-5 and TRBJ1-2, with D uncertain. Trimming shortened V by 2 bases and J by 4 bases, and 8 bases separated the two germline ends. The CDR3 consists of 13 residues. Looked up from germline, CDR1 is MNHEY and CDR2 is SVGAGI. The chain's CDR3 is CASSYEDFYGYTF. In DNA form, the CDR3 reads TGTGCCAGCAGTTACGAGGACTTCTATGGCTACACCTTC.

This sequence joins TRBV6-1 and TRBJ1-5; D not certain. CDR3 length: 16 residues. In germline, CDR1 is MNHNS, CDR2 SASEGT. The germline V and J ends were trimmed by 4 bases and 6 bases, with 19 bases remaining between them. Here the CDR3 reads CASSALRAVGIQPQHF. CDR3 nucleotide sequence: TGTGCCAGCAGTGCGTTGAGAGCCGTCGGGATTCAGCCCCAGCATTTT.

The chain uses TRBV5-1 and TRBJ1-1; D gene unclear. The CDR3 is made up of 14 amino acids. Germline CDR1 SGHRS, CDR2 YFSETQ. Trimming pared 0 bases from V and 0 bases from J, leaving 6 bases between. Here the CDR3 DNA reads TGCGCCAGCAGCTTGGGCCCTATGAACACTGAAGCTTTCTTT. Translated, it gives CASSLGPMNTEAFF.

In DNA, the CDR3 is TGTGCCAGCAGCGTGCTGGGAGGGGATACGCAGTATTTT. Translation gives CASSVLGGDTQYF. The chain couples TRBV9 to TRBJ2-3; TRBD2 agrees at 7 bases. V was clipped by 2 bases and J by 6 bases; unmatched bases: 3. CDR3 length: 13 residues. Germline loops: CDR1 SGDLS, CDR2 YYNGEE.

The gene calls are TRBV13 and TRBJ2-3; 9 bases align to TRBD2. CDR3 length equals 14 residues. CDR1 and CDR2 (germline): PRHDT, FYEKMQ (reference sequence). Trimming cost V 10 bases and J 8 bases; bases outside gene matches: 13. In DNA, the CDR3 is TGTGCCAACAACGCGGGAGGGGTTTCGTGTACGCAGTATTTT. The encoded protein is CANNAGGVSCTQYF. Full variable domain (missing parts from reference TRBV13 and TRBJ2-3): AAGVIQSPRHLIKEKRETATLKCYPIPRHDTVYWYQQGPGQDPQFLISFYEKMQSDKGSIPDRFSAQQFSDYHSELNMSSLELGDSALYFCANNAGGVSCTQYFGPGTRLTVL.

CDR3 sequence reads: CASSVARTGGSQYF. DNA for the CDR3: TGTGCCAGCAGCGTAGCGAGGACAGGGGGTTCCCAGTACTTC. This sequence joins TRBV9 and TRBJ2-5, with TRBD1 identical over 10 bases. The CDR3 contains 14 residues. Germline CDR1 reads SGDLS; CDR2 reads YYNGEE. V lost 0 bases and J lost 9; bases outside the gene matches: 5.

This CDR3 is CASSPTGSSGNTIYF. The CDR3 DNA reads as TGTGCCAGCAGCCCTACAGGGAGCTCTGGAAACACCATATATTTT. The V and J genes are TRBV7-6 and TRBJ1-3; tentatively, D is TRBD1 (6 bases). Germline V gives CDR1 SGHVS, CDR2 FNYEAQ. The CDR3 runs to 15 residues. V lost 5 bases and J 0 bases, leaving 11 bases between the germline ends. Full variable domain (rest looked up from reference TRBV7-6 and TRBJ1-3): GAGVSQSPRYKVTKRGQDVALRCDPISGHVSLYWYRQALGQGPEFLTYFNYEAQQDKSGLPNDRFSAERPEGSISTLTIQRTEQRDSAMYRCASSPTGSSGNTIYFGEGSWLTVV.

The chain joins TRBV27 to TRBJ2-7; 10 bases are a match to TRBD2. The germline V gene has CDR1 MNHEY and CDR2 SMNVEV (reference sequence). The CDR3 is made up of 18 amino acids. With V trimmed by 3 bases and J by 6 bases, 17 bases remained unmatched. CDR3 coding DNA: TGTGCCAGCAGTTTTGGAAGGGGTTTTAGCGGGAGGATTGGCGAGCAGTACTTC. It specifies CASSFGRGFSGRIGEQYF.

This sequence joins TRBV5-1 and TRBJ2-2; no reliable D call. CDR1 and CDR2 from the germline V gene are SGHRS and YFSETQ. The germline V and J ends were trimmed by 0 bases and 1 base, with 13 bases remaining between them. The CDR3 covers 17 residues. The CDR3 loop is CASSLALSRRNTGELFF. CDR3 sequence (DNA): TGCGCCAGCAGCTTGGCCTTAAGTAGGAGGAACACCGGGGAGCTGTTTTTT.

The genes are TRBV27 and TRBJ2-3; TRBD1 might be the D (5 bases). This CDR3 contains 15 residues. With 0 bases removed from V and 2 bases from J, the gap between germline ends came to 9 bases. CDR1 MNHEY and CDR2 SMNVEV come from the germline V gene (reference sequence). This chain's CDR3 is CASSLSRQTTDTQYF. CDR3 nucleotide sequence: TGTGCCAGCAGTTTATCTAGACAGACCACAGATACGCAGTATTTT.

This chain joins TRBV2 and TRBJ1-5, with 8 bases matching TRBD1. Per germline, CDR1 SNHLY and CDR2 FYNNEI. The CDR3 is 15 amino acids. Losses at the gene ends were 5 bases for V and 4 bases for J; bases not matched to a gene: 7. The CDR3 reads CASSPDRGGNQPQHF. The CDR3 nucleotides read TGTGCCAGCAGTCCAGACAGGGGAGGGAATCAGCCCCAGCATTTT.

The genes are TRBV25-1 and TRBJ2-1, with TRBD2 matching 12 bases. The CDR3 length is 14 residues. Germline CDR1 is MGHDK and CDR2 is SYGVNS. V shed 5 bases and J 7 bases; nucleotides not matched to a gene: 3. DNA of the CDR3: TGTGCCAGCAGTCCCCTAGCGGGAGGGAATGAGCAGTTCTTC. Protein product: CASSPLAGGNEQFF.

This chain joins TRBV18 and TRBJ2-5; 7 bases are a match to TRBD1. The CDR3 has 15 amino acids. Losses at the gene ends were 3 bases for V and 0 bases for J; bases not matched to a gene: 4. Germline V gene lookup returns CDR1 KGHSH and CDR2 LQKENI. The CDR3 DNA is TGTGCCAGCTCACCGGGACAGTCCGACCAAGAGACCCAGTACTTC. Encoded protein: CASSPGQSDQETQYF.

The rearrangement joins TRBV19 to TRBJ2-1; 8 bases are shared with TRBD1. This CDR3 has 16 residues. The ends lost 2 bases at V and 4 bases at J; junction bases unmatched: 7. Germline lookup yields CDR1 LNHDA and CDR2 SQIVND (reference sequence). The CDR3 loop reads CASSIIQGALYNEQFF. The CDR3 DNA reads TGTGCCAGTAGTATAATTCAGGGGGCCCTTTACAATGAGCAGTTCTTC.

The V and J genes are TRBV11-2 and TRBJ1-4; no clear D. The CDR3 is made up of 15 amino acids. In germline, CDR1 is SGHAT, CDR2 FQNNGV. Trimming took 5 bases from V and 8 from J, leaving 18 bases between them. The CDR3, as DNA: TGTGCCAGCAGCCCGGGGAGCGTGAACGGCGAAAAACTGTTTTTT. Translating gives CASSPGSVNGEKLFF.

As DNA, the CDR3 is TGTGCCAGCAGTGAATGGACAGCGACCGGGGAGCTGTTTTTT. It is translated as CASSEWTATGELFF. The rearrangement links TRBV2 to TRBJ2-2, with a weak D call TRBD1 (6 bases). Per germline, CDR1 SNHLY and CDR2 FYNNEI. The V gene lost 2 bases and the J gene lost 5 bases, with 9 bases spanning the gap. The CDR3 is 14 amino acids.

The V and J genes are TRBV19 and TRBJ1-3, with D uncertain. Trimming left V 5 bases short and J 0 bases short, with 11 bases between. The length of the CDR3 is 15 residues. Germline values: CDR1 LNHDA, CDR2 SQIVND (reference sequence). The CDR3 reads CASSPTYYSGNTIYF. The CDR3 nucleotides are TGTGCCAGTAGTCCAACCTACTACTCTGGAAACACCATATATTTT.

This chain connects TRBV5-6 to TRBJ1-2; D is ambiguous. V lost 4 bases and J lost 2, with 15 bases in between. Germline CDR1 is SGHDT and CDR2 is YYEEEE. The CDR3 extends over 15 amino acids. CDR3 sequence: CASSSRASGNYGYTF. The CDR3 nucleotides are TGTGCCAGCAGCAGCCGCGCGTCAGGAAACTATGGCTACACCTTC. Variable domain in full (rest from reference TRBV5-6 and TRBJ1-2): DAGVTQSPTHLIKTRGQQVTLRCSPKSGHDTVSWYQQALGQGPQFIFQYYEEEERQRGNFPDRFSGHQFPNYSSELNVNALLLGDSALYLCASSSRASGNYGYTFGSGTRLTVV.

This clone occurred a few times. The chain is built from TRBV5-1 and TRBJ1-1; tentatively, D is TRBD1 (5 bases). Germline V gene lookup returns CDR1 SGHRS and CDR2 YFSETQ. The CDR3 extends over 14 amino acids. V was trimmed by 4 bases and J by 1 base, leaving 11 bases between them. This CDR3 is CASSVLTGNTEAFF. The CDR3, as DNA: TGCGCCAGCAGCGTCCTAACAGGGAACACTGAAGCTTTCTTT.